This passage covers 3 T cell receptor beta chains from one sample sequenced in a study of Ad26.COV2.S vaccination and SARS-CoV-2 variants. The treatment is: roughly 20 received Ad26.COV2.S at low or high dose, single or two shots; roughly five received placebo; per-sample allocation not given. After the first vaccine or placebo injection, samples were drawn on day 63. Assay used: immunoSEQ multiplex PCR; TCRdb lists only in-frame clones, some missing. The repertoire has around 300,000 clones, about 88% of them found once; the top ten carry 5.5% to 7%. The specimen was peripheral blood, collected in a trial of Ad26.COV2.S vaccine versus placebo. All receptors come from a person between 18 and 60 years old who received the Ad26.COV2.S COVID-19 vaccine or a placebo.

V and J are TRBV4-3 and TRBJ2-1, with a weak D call TRBD2 (7 bases). The ends were cut back, 6 bases at V and 2 bases at J, with 17 bases in the middle. In germline, CDR1 is LGHNA, CDR2 YSLEER. The CDR3 runs to 16 residues. CDR3 region: CASSAGRGLAYNEQFF. Here the CDR3 DNA reads TGCGCCAGCAGTGCAGGGAGGGGGTTGGCCTACAATGAGCAGTTCTTC.

The rearrangement joins TRBV24-1 to TRBJ2-1; 7 bases are a match to TRBD1. Trimming took 4 bases from V and 4 from J; bases not matched to a gene: 6. The CDR3 loop spans 15 amino acids. Germline CDR1 is KGHDR and CDR2 is SFDVKD. CDR3 region: CATSDSKGAYNEQFF. DNA of the CDR3: TGTGCCACCAGTGACTCCAAGGGGGCGTACAATGAGCAGTTCTTC.

This rearrangement joins TRBV7-2 to TRBJ1-5; perhaps TRBD1 as D (5 bases). Trimming took 1 base from V and 6 from J, leaving 7 bases between them. In germline, CDR1 is SGHTA, CDR2 FQGNSA. The CDR3 loop spans 13 amino acids. CDR3 region: CASSLDGGQPQHF. The CDR3 DNA reads as TGTGCCAGCAGCTTAGATGGGGGTCAGCCCCAGCATTTT.